A single TCR beta chain is shown here with its context. Its cognate antigen is unknown. The entry originates in a study of graft-versus-host responses after intestinal transplantation. The CDR3 consists of 14 residues. Looked up from germline, CDR1 is KGHSY and CDR2 is FQNENV. V lost 1 base to trimming and J lost 6 bases, with 12 bases between them. Data came from immunoSEQ multiplex PCR; TCRdb stores just in-frame clones and leaves some out. This table holds 85,000 to 100,000 clones, roughly 90% found once. The chain has TRBV16 and TRBJ1-2; possibly TRBD1 for D (6 bases). The sequenced sample was unstimulated CD4+ T cells sorted from spleen or lymph node cells, obtained before intestinal transplant. The receptor was isolated from a human donor who received an intestinal transplant. Here the CDR3 reads CASSQWSGAHGYTF. In DNA form, the CDR3 reads TGTGCCAGCAGCCAATGGTCAGGGGCTCATGGCTACACCTTC.